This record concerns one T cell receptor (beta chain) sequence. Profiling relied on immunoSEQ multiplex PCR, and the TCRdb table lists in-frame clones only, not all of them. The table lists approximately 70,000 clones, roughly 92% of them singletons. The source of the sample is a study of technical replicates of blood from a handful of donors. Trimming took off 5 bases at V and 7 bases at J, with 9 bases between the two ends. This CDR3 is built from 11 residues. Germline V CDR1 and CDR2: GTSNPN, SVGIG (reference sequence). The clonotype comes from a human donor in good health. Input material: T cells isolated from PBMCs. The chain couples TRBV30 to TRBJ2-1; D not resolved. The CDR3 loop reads CAWQDLNEQFF. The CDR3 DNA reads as TGTGCCTGGCAAGATCTAAATGAGCAGTTCTTC.